A selection of T cell receptor beta chains follows, all from one sample in a study of cytomegalovirus exposure and HLA in healthy donors. Profiled with immunoSEQ multiplex PCR; TCRdb holds only in-frame clones, not every one. Among tens of thousands of clones listed, around three quarters were seen once. The specimen was PBMCs. The receptors originated from a man aged 25-45 years in good health and CMV-seronegative. CDR3s include the opening cysteine and the closing phenylalanine or tryptophan. D genes are given only for firm matches. Not all rows give a size; the values are once, few, many and, for expanded clones, a class.

TRBV27	TRBD2	TRBJ2-1	16	NA	CASSMGGAGGLNEQFF	TGTGCCAGCAGTATGGGGGGAGCGGGAGGGCTTAATGAGCAGTTCTTC
TRBV7-9	NA	TRBJ2-7	14	NA	CASSFPDTDYEQYF	TGTGCCAGCAGCTTCCCTGACACAGACTACGAGCAGTACTTC
TRBV11-2	TRBD2	TRBJ2-1	15	NA	CASSPGTRFIDEQFF	TGTGCCAGCAGCCCCGGGACTAGATTCATCGATGAGCAGTTCTTC
TRBV10-3	NA	TRBJ1-5	15	once	CATSRGEARNQPQHF	TGTGCCACCTCTCGGGGGGAGGCGCGCAATCAGCCCCAGCATTTT
TRBV29-1	TRBD2	TRBJ2-7	14	few	CSVVTSGRSYEQYF	TGCAGCGTAGTGACTAGCGGGAGGTCCTACGAGCAGTACTTC
TRBV5-1	NA	TRBJ1-6	18	NA	CASSLSSLEGLLGSPLHF	TGCGCCAGCAGCTTATCTAGTTTGGAGGGGTTATTGGGTTCACCCCTCCACTTT
TRBV4-3	NA	TRBJ2-3	14	NA	CASSQEEGGGLQYF	TGCGCCAGCAGCCAAGAAGAAGGGGGAGGGTTGCAGTATTTT
TRBV5-6	TRBD1	TRBJ2-7	14	NA	CASSAGTGGYEQYF	TGTGCCAGCAGCGCCGGGACAGGAGGCTACGAGCAGTACTTC
TRBV15	NA	TRBJ2-7	13	NA	CATRNIGPGEQYF	TGTGCCACCAGGAATATTGGGCCCGGCGAGCAGTACTTC
TRBV10-2	TRBD2	TRBJ2-1	14	NA	CAIGTTSSYNEQFF	TGCGCCATCGGGACTACCAGCTCCTACAATGAGCAGTTCTTC
TRBV27	TRBD1	TRBJ2-5	14	NA	CASRGDRGQETQYF	TGTGCCAGCAGGGGGGACAGGGGTCAAGAGACCCAGTACTTC
TRBV7-9	NA	TRBJ1-2	13	NA	CASSFVSGNGYTF	TGTGCCAGCAGTTTTGTTTCGGGGAATGGCTACACCTTC
TRBV4-3	TRBD2	TRBJ2-3	17	NA	CASSQDALAVFTDTQYF	TGCGCCAGCAGCCAAGACGCCCTAGCGGTCTTCACAGATACGCAGTATTTT
TRBV7-9	NA	TRBJ1-2	13	NA	CASSTGQNYGYTF	TGTGCCAGCAGCACCGGACAGAACTATGGCTACACCTTC
TRBV6-6	NA	TRBJ1-2	16	NA	CASSYARDSGAGGYTF	TGTGCCAGCAGTTACGCTCGGGACTCTGGGGCGGGTGGCTACACCTTC
TRBV6-4	NA	TRBJ2-1	16	once	CASSDSSSVGGNEQFF	TGTGCCAGCAGTGACTCGAGCTCCGTGGGGGGCAATGAGCAGTTCTTC
TRBV19	TRBD1	TRBJ1-2	16	NA	CASSTRPQGAGYGYTF	TGTGCCAGTAGTACGCGACCACAGGGGGCTGGCTATGGCTACACCTTC
TRBV18	NA	TRBJ2-3	14	NA	CASSPPGRADTQYF	TGTGCCAGCTCACCACCGGGCCGCGCAGATACGCAGTATTTT
TRBV7-2	TRBD2	TRBJ2-4	17	once	CASSFTAGGRTRNIQYF	TGTGCCAGCAGCTTCACGGCGGGGGGGAGGACGAGAAACATTCAGTACTTC
TRBV29-1	NA	TRBJ2-1	10	NA	CSVGLSEQFF	TGCAGCGTGGGCCTCAGTGAGCAGTTCTTC
TRBV5-6	NA	TRBJ2-7	15	NA	CASSTTGTSLYEQYF	TGTGCCAGCAGCACAACCGGGACATCCTTGTACGAGCAGTACTTC
TRBV11-2	NA	TRBJ2-6	16	NA	CASSLGQSSGANVLTF	TGTGCCAGCAGCTTAGGACAGAGCTCTGGGGCCAACGTCCTGACTTTC
TRBV5-1	TRBD1	TRBJ1-1	13	NA	CASSGTGGTEAFF	TGCGCCAGCAGCGGGACAGGGGGGACTGAAGCTTTCTTT